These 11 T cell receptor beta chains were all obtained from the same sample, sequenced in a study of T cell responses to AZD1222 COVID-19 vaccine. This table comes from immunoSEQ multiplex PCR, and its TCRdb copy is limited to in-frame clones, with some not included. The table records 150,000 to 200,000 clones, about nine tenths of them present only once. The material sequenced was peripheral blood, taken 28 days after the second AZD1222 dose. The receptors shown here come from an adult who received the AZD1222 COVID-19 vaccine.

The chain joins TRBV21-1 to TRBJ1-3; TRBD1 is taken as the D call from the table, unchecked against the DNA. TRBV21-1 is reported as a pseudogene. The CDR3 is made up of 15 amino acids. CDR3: CASSKADRVRNTIYF. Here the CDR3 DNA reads TGTGCCAGCAGCAAAGCTGACAGGGTAAGAAACACCATATATTTT.

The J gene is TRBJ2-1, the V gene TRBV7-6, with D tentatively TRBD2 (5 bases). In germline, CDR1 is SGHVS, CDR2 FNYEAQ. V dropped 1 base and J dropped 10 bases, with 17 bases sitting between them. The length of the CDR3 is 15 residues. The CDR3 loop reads CASSLEAVGRGEQFF. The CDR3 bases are TGTGCCAGCAGCTTAGAAGCTGTGGGCCGAGGGGAGCAGTTCTTC.

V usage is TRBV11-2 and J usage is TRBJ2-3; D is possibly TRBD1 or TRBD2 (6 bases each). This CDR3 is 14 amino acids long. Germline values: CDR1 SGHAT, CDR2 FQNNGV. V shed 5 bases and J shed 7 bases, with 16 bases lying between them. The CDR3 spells CASSQGSSAHTQYF. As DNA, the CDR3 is TGTGCCAGCAGCCAGGGGTCTAGCGCTCATACGCAGTATTTT.

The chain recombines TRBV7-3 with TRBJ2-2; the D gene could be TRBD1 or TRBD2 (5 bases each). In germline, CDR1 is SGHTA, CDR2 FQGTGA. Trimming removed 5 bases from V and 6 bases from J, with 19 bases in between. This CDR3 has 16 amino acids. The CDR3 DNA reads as TGTGCCAGCAGCCCATACCGGGAAAGGGGTCCCGGGGAGCTGTTTTTT. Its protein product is CASSPYRERGPGELFF.

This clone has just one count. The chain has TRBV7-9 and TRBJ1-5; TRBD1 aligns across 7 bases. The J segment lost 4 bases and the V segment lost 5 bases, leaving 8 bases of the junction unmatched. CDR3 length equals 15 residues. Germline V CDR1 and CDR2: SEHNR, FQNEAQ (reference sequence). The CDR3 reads CASSGSGQENQPQHF. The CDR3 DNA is TGTGCCAGCAGCGGCTCAGGACAGGAAAATCAGCCCCAGCATTTT.

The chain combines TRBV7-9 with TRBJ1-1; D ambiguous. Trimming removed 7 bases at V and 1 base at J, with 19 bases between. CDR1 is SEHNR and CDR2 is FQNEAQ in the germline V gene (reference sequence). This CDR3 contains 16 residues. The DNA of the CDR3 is TGTGCCAGCACCGACCGATTAGACATCCCGAACACTGAAGCTTTCTTT. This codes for CASTDRLDIPNTEAFF. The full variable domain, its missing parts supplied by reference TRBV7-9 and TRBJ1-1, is DTGVSQNPRHKITKRGQNVTFRCDPISEHNRLYWYRQTLGQGPEFLTYFQNEAQLEKSRLLSDRFSAERPKGSFSTLEIQRTEQGDSAMYLCASTDRLDIPNTEAFFGQGTRLTVV.

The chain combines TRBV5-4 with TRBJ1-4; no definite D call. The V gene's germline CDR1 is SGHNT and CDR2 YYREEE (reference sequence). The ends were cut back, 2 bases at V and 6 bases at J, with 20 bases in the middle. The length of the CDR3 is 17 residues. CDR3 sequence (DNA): TGTGCCAGCAGCTTATGGATGGGCTCGCGGTTGGATGAAAAACTGTTTTTT. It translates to CASSLWMGSRLDEKLFF.

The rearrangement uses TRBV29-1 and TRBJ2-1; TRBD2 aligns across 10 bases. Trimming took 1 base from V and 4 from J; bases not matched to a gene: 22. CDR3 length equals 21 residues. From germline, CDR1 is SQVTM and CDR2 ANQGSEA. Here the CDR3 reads CSVEGPTPSGGVVSSYNEQFF. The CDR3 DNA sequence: TGCAGCGTTGAAGGACCCACCCCCAGCGGGGGGGTAGTCTCATCGTACAATGAGCAGTTCTTC.

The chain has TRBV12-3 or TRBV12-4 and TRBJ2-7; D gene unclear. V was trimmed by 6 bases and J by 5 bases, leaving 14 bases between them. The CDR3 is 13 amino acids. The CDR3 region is CASRPKDTHEQYF. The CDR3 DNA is TGTGCCAGCAGGCCCAAAGACACCCACGAGCAGTACTTC.

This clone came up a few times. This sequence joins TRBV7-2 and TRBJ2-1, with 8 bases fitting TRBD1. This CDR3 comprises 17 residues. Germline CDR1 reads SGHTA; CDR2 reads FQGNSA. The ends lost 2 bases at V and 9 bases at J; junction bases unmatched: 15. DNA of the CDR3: TGTGCCAGCAGCTTAAGGGTAGGGGCAGGGGGCAAGGGTGAGCAGTTCTTC. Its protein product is CASSLRVGAGGKGEQFF.

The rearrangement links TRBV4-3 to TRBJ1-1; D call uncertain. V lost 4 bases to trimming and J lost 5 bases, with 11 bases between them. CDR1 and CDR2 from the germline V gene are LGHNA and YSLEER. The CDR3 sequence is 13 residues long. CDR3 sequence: CASSPDIGTEAFF. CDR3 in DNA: TGCGCCAGCAGCCCCGACATAGGAACTGAAGCTTTCTTT.